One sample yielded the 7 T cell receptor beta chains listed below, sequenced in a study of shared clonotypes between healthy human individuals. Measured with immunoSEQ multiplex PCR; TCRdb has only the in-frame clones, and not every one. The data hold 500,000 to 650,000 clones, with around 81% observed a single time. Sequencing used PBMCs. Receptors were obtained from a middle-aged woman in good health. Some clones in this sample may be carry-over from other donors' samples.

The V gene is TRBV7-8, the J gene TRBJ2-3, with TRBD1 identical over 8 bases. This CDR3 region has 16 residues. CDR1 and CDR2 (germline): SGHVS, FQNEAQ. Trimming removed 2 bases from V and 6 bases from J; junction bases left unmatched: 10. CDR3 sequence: CASSLPMRNRGDTQYF. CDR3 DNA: TGTGCCAGCAGCTTACCTATGAGAAACAGGGGGGATACGCAGTATTTT. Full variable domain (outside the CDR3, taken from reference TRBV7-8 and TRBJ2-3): GAGVSQSPRYKVAKRGQDVALRCDPISGHVSLFWYQQALGQGPEFLTYFQNEAQLDKSGLPSDRFFAERPEGSVSTLKIQRTQQEDSAVYLCASSLPMRNRGDTQYFGPGTRLTVL.

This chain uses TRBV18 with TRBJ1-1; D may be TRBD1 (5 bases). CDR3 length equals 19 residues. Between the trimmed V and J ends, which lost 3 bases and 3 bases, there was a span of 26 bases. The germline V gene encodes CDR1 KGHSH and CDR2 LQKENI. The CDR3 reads CASSPLWWGRANPDTEAFF. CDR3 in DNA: TGTGCCAGCTCACCTCTCTGGTGGGGCAGGGCGAACCCCGACACTGAAGCTTTCTTT. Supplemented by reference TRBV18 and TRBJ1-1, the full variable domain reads NAGVMQNPRHLVRRRGQEARLRCSPMKGHSHVYWYRQLPEEGLKFMVYLQKENIIDESGMPKERFSAEFPKEGPSILRIQQVVRGDSAAYFCASSPLWWGRANPDTEAFFGQGTRLTVV.

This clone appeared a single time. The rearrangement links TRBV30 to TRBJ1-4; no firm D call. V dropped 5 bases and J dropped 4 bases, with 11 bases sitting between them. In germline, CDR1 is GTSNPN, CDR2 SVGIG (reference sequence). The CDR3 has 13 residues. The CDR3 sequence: CAWSVMYNEKLFF. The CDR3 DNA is TGTGCCTGGTCGGTGATGTATAATGAAAAACTGTTTTTT.

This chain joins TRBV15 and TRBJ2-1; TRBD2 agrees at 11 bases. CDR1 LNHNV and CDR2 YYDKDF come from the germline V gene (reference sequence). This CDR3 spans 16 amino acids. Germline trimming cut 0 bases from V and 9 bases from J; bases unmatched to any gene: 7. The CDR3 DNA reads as TGTGCCACCAGCAGAGATCCTCTAGCGGGAGGACCTGAGCAGTTCTTC. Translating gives CATSRDPLAGGPEQFF.

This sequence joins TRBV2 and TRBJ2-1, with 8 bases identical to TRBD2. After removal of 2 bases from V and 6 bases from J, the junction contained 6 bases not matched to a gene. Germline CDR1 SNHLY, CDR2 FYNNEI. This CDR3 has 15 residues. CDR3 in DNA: TGTGCCAGCAGTGAACTCAGCGGGAGTGTCAATGAGCAGTTCTTC. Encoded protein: CASSELSGSVNEQFF. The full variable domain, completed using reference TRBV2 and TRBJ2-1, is EPEVTQTPSHQVTQMGQEVILRCVPISNHLYFYWYRQILGQKVEFLVSFYNNEISEKSEIFDDQFSVERPDGSNFTLKIRSTKLEDSAMYFCASSELSGSVNEQFFGPGTRLTVL.

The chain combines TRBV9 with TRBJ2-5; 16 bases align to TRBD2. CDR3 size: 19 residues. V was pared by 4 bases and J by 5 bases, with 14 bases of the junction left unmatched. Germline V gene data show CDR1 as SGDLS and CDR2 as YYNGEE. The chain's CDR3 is CASSPPLGQGLAGGETQYF. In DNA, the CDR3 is TGTGCCAGCAGCCCCCCCCTGGGGCAGGGACTAGCGGGAGGGGAGACCCAGTACTTC.

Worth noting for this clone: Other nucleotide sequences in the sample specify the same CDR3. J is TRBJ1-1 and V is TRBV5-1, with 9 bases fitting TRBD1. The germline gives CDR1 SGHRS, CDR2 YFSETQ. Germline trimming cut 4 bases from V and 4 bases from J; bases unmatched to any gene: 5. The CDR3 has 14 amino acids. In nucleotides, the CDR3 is TGCGCCAGCAGCGCACAGGGGGCGAGCACTGAAGCTTTCTTT. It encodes CASSAQGASTEAFF.